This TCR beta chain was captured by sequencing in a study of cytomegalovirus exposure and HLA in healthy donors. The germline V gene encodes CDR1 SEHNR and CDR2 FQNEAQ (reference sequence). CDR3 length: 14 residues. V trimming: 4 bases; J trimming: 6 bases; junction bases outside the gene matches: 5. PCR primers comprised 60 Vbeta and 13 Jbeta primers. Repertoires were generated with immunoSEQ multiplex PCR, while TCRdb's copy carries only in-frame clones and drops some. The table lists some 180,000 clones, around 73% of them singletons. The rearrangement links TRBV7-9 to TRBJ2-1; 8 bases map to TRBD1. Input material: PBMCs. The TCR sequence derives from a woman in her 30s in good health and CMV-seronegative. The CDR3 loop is CASSSYRGINEQFF. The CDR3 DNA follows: TGTGCCAGCAGCTCATACAGGGGGATCAATGAGCAGTTCTTC.